This passage covers 8 T cell receptor beta chains from one sample sequenced in a study of CD8+CD57+ T cells in acquired aplastic anemia. Genomic DNA templated the TCR beta VDJ and CDR3 profiling. TCRdb processed the reads anew with MiXCR; each CDR3 protein has one entry. The table has 100,000 to 120,000 distinct CDR3 sequences, 40% to 65% seen once. Sequenced: sorted CD4+, CD8+, or CD8+CD57+ T cells (not recorded which) from PBMCs. The source is a human donor in good health, serving as a control.

The chain couples TRBV10-2 to TRBJ1-2; D uncertain. The V and J ends lost 0 bases and 2 bases respectively, with 7 bases between them. CDR3 length: 14 amino acids. Germline V gene sequence: CDR1 WSHSY, CDR2 SAAADI. CDR3 loop: CASSESPGNYGYTF. As DNA, the CDR3 is TGCGCCAGCAGTGAGTCGCCTGGGAACTATGGCTACACCTTC.

This clonotype was counted at least ten times. V usage is TRBV6-1 and J usage is TRBJ1-1, with D possibly being TRBD1 (6 bases). With 5 bases removed from V and 5 bases from J, the gap between germline ends came to 18 bases. The germline V gene has CDR1 MNHNS and CDR2 SASEGT. The CDR3 is 15 amino acids. The CDR3 is CASSTWPARGTEAFF. The DNA for the CDR3 is TGTGCCAGCAGTACTTGGCCGGCCAGGGGAACTGAAGCTTTCTTT.

The chain is built from TRBV24-1 and TRBJ2-2; possibly TRBD2 for D (6 bases). In germline, CDR1 is KGHDR, CDR2 SFDVKD. This CDR3 is 16 amino acids long. V lost 5 bases, J lost 7 bases, and 19 bases lay in between. This CDR3 reads CATSVPSGTSGGELFF. The CDR3 DNA reads as TGTGCCACCAGTGTACCATCCGGGACTTCGGGCGGGGAGCTGTTTTTT.

This clonotype was detected once. The conserved phenylalanine or tryptophan normally closing the CDR3 is absent here, so this likely arose from a read error. The chain joins TRBV29-1 to TRBJ1-2, with D unresolved. The CDR3 has 12 amino acids. Trimming shortened V by 1 base and J by 10 bases, and 13 bases separated the two germline ends. Per the germline V gene, CDR1 is SQVTM and CDR2 is ANQGSEA. The CDR3 loop is CSVEASGLDYTS. In nucleotides, the CDR3 is TGCAGCGTTGAAGCGTCAGGTCTGGACTACACCTCC.

The sample holds a few counts of this clonotype. The chain employs TRBV15 and TRBJ2-7; 9 nucleotides line up with TRBD2. V shed 6 bases, J shed 4 bases, and the junction held 4 bases outside the gene matches. This CDR3 contains 13 residues. Germline values: CDR1 LNHNV, CDR2 YYDKDF (reference sequence). CDR3 in amino acids: CATRASGIYEQYF. CDR3 bases: TGTGCCACCAGGGCTAGCGGGATATACGAGCAGTACTTC.

This clonotype was observed a few times. V is TRBV24-1 and J is TRBJ2-3; no clear D. The CDR3 contains 12 residues. Germline V gene lookup returns CDR1 KGHDR and CDR2 SFDVKD. V was shortened by 2 bases and J by 6 bases, with 5 bases between the two germline ends. CDR3 sequence: CATSDYSDTQYF. The DNA for the CDR3 is TGTGCCACCAGTGATTATAGTGATACGCAGTATTTT.

The rearrangement joins TRBV9 to TRBJ2-3; D is perhaps TRBD1 or TRBD2 (5 bases each). CDR1 is SGDLS and CDR2 is YYNGEE in the germline V gene. V was shortened by 4 bases and J by 2 bases, with 8 bases between the two germline ends. This CDR3 has 13 residues. The DNA of the CDR3 is TGTGCCAGCAGCACCGGGACCACAGATACGCAGTATTTT. As protein: CASSTGTTDTQYF.

The chain links TRBV11-2 to TRBJ1-1; TRBD1 aligns across 9 bases. CDR1 is SGHAT, CDR2 FQNNGV, per germline. J was trimmed by 4 bases and V by 0 bases; bases with no gene match: 3. The length of the CDR3 is 15 residues. CDR3 residues: CASSLEATGGTEAFF. CDR3 nucleotides: TGTGCCAGCAGCTTAGAAGCGACAGGGGGCACTGAAGCTTTCTTT.